The next 8 T cell receptor beta chains were all read from a single sample in a study of blood T cell repertoires in COVID-19. Assay used: immunoSEQ multiplex PCR; TCRdb lists only in-frame clones, some missing. Of 200,000 to 300,000 clones listed, roughly 87% were seen once; the top ten hold 3% to 3.5%. The specimen was peripheral blood. The receptor set was obtained from a man in his late teens or twenties with active or convalescent COVID-19.

The table lists this clone with a few counts. The V gene is TRBV27, the J gene TRBJ2-1, with TRBD1 matching 7 bases. The CDR3 is 14 residues long. Trimming at V came to 7 bases and at J to 8 bases, leaving 11 bases not matched to a gene. Per the germline V gene, CDR1 is MNHEY and CDR2 is SMNVEV (reference sequence). CDR3 sequence: CASIGQGDLDEQFF. CDR3 nucleotides: TGTGCCAGCATAGGGCAGGGGGACCTGGATGAGCAGTTCTTC.

The chain recombines TRBV24-1 with TRBJ2-1; D is uncertain. Germline V gene lookup returns CDR1 KGHDR and CDR2 SFDVKD. CDR3 length equals 16 residues. V was pared by 4 bases and J by 2 bases, with 14 bases between. CDR3 region: CATSDSTGAPYNEQFF. CDR3 DNA sequence: TGTGCCACCAGTGACTCGACGGGTGCCCCCTACAATGAGCAGTTCTTC.

The V and J genes are TRBV27 and TRBJ2-1; the match to TRBD2 covers 11 bases. Trimming took 4 bases from V and 0 from J; bases not matched to a gene: 8. CDR1 and CDR2 from the germline V gene are MNHEY and SMNVEV (reference sequence). CDR3 length: 18 amino acids. Written as DNA, the CDR3 is TGTGCCAGCAGTTCAACAAGTAGCGGGAGGGACTCCTACAATGAGCAGTTCTTC. Amino acids: CASSSTSSGRDSYNEQFF.

This chain uses TRBV10-3 with TRBJ2-7; D perhaps matches TRBD1 (5 bases). The CDR3 contains 13 residues. CDR1 and CDR2 from the germline V gene are ENHRY and SYGVKD. V was cut by 7 bases and J by 1 base, with 11 bases left in between. CDR3 loop: CAITTDRSYEQYF. The CDR3 nucleotides are TGTGCCATCACTACCGACAGATCCTACGAGCAGTACTTC.

This chain connects TRBV19 to TRBJ1-5, with D perhaps TRBD1 (5 bases). Germline V CDR1 and CDR2: LNHDA, SQIVND (reference sequence). Trimming took off 3 bases at V and 2 bases at J, with 8 bases between the two ends. The CDR3 is made up of 14 amino acids. The CDR3 DNA sequence: TGTGCCAGTAGTATTGAACAGGGCAATCAGCCCCAGCATTTT. Translated: CASSIEQGNQPQHF.

This chain uses TRBV7-2 with TRBJ2-1; the match to TRBD2 covers 8 bases. Per the germline V gene, CDR1 is SGHTA and CDR2 is FQGNSA. This CDR3 contains 16 residues. Unmatched junction bases numbered 8, after V lost 5 bases and J lost 2 bases. In DNA form, the CDR3 reads TGTGCCAGCAGCAGTAGCGGGGCGAACACCTACAATGAGCAGTTCTTC. The encoded protein is CASSSSGANTYNEQFF.

This clone was counted only a few times. The chain combines TRBV4-3 with TRBJ1-2, with D possibly being TRBD1 (6 bases). Germline V gene lookup returns CDR1 LGHNA and CDR2 YSLEER. This CDR3 comprises 17 residues. V was clipped by 4 bases and J by 8 bases, with 26 bases between them. DNA of the CDR3: TGCGCCAGCAGCCGTAGTTTAGGGGGATCCCAAAGTAGCGGCTACACCTTC. Translating gives CASSRSLGGSQSSGYTF.

The chain combines TRBV12-3 or TRBV12-4 with TRBJ2-7; the D gene is possibly TRBD2 (7 bases). The CDR3 is made up of 13 amino acids. V lost 0 bases to trimming and J lost 6 bases, with 9 bases between them. The CDR3 spells CASSLARGLEQYF. CDR3 in DNA: TGTGCCAGCAGTTTAGCGCGGGGGCTCGAGCAGTACTTC.